This entry features one T cell receptor (beta chain) sequence. This specimen comes from a study of blood T cells in healthy people across ages. With a J-beta primer mix and a sample-barcoded 5' primer, a second PCR ran about 7 to 11 cycles. Using its own MiXCR run on the 5' RACE reads, TCRdb lists one record per CDR3 protein. The table has 890,000 or so distinct CDR3 sequences, about 59% seen once. The sequence derives from a man younger than 45 in good health. The sequenced material came from blood.

CDR3 in amino acids: CASSHWVDRGPSPLHF. The CDR3 DNA is TGCGCCAGCAGCCATTGGGTGGACAGGGGGCCTTCACCCCTCCACTTT. The chain is built from TRBV4-3 and TRBJ1-6; 11 bases fit TRBD1. V shed 3 bases, J shed 9 bases, and the junction held 7 bases outside the gene matches. The CDR3 runs to 16 residues. CDR1 LGHNA and CDR2 YSLEER come from the germline V gene.